These 28 T cell receptor beta chains were all obtained from the same sample, sequenced in a study of cytomegalovirus exposure and HLA in healthy donors. The data were produced by immunoSEQ multiplex PCR, yet TCRdb's version contains in-frame clones alone and is incomplete. The sample contains approximately 220,000 clones, approximately 87% of which appear only once. The specimen sequenced was PBMCs. The origin of the receptors is a man aged 18 to 29 in good health and CMV-seronegative.

This clone was seen only once. The chain is built from TRBV7-2 and TRBJ2-7, with D uncertain. Trimming removed 1 base from V and 0 bases from J, with 10 bases in between. The CDR3 covers 15 residues. Germline V gene sequence: CDR1 SGHTA, CDR2 FQGNSA. CDR3 nucleotide sequence: TGTGCCAGCAGCTTAGGGCGAAGGAGCTCCTACGAGCAGTACTTC. It is translated as CASSLGRRSSYEQYF.

The chain employs TRBV11-3 and TRBJ1-2, with TRBD1 as a possible D gene (5 bases). Germline V gene data show CDR1 as SGHNT and CDR2 as YENEEA. The V end lost 1 base, the J end lost 1 base, and 16 bases lay between the germline ends. The CDR3 spans 17 residues. The CDR3 coding sequence is TGTGCCAGCAGCTTAGTTGGTCGGCAGGGCCTTAACTATGGCTACACCTTC. It encodes CASSLVGRQGLNYGYTF.

The V call is TRBV7-9, the J call TRBJ2-5, with D possibly TRBD2 on 5 matching bases. With 1 base removed from V and 5 bases from J, the gap between germline ends came to 23 bases. Per the germline V gene, CDR1 is SEHNR and CDR2 is FQNEAQ (reference sequence). The CDR3 runs to 18 residues. CDR3 nucleotides: TGTGCCAGCAGCTTAGTAAGGCAGTCTCCAGCGGTGGGCGAGACCCAGTACTTC. Its translation: CASSLVRQSPAVGETQYF.

V and J are TRBV6-5 and TRBJ2-5, with a tentative D call TRBD1 (6 bases). The germline V and J ends were trimmed by 0 bases and 3 bases, with 11 bases remaining between them. This CDR3 region has 15 residues. The germline V gene encodes CDR1 MNHEY and CDR2 SVGAGI. DNA for the CDR3: TGTGCCAGCAGTTACTCAGGGGGTGGGGAAGAGACCCAGTACTTC. This gives the protein CASSYSGGGEETQYF.

A remark on this clone: The same CDR3 arises from other DNA sequences in this sample as well. The chain has TRBV5-1 and TRBJ2-5; D ambiguous. The CDR3 extends over 13 amino acids. The germline CDR1 and CDR2 sequences are SGHRS and YFSETQ. Trimming pared 1 base from V and 1 base from J, leaving 5 bases between. The CDR3 bases are TGCGCCAGCAGCTTGACAGTCCAAGAGACCCAGTACTTC. Translated: CASSLTVQETQYF.

This chain links TRBV15 with TRBJ2-3; 10 bases map to TRBD2. Germline CDR1 and CDR2: LNHNV and YYDKDF (reference sequence). This CDR3 is built from 13 residues. Germline trimming cut 11 bases from V and 2 bases from J; bases unmatched to any gene: 4. The CDR3 sequence: CAVAGGSTDTQYF. CDR3 nucleotides: TGTGCCGTAGCGGGAGGCTCCACAGATACGCAGTATTTT.

V usage is TRBV19 and J usage is TRBJ2-7, with D possibly matching TRBD2 (6 bases). Germline assignment: CDR1 LNHDA and CDR2 SQIVND (reference sequence). V was pared by 4 bases and J by 6 bases, with 19 bases between. This CDR3 is 15 amino acids long. Written as DNA, the CDR3 is TGTGCCAGTAGTACAAGTTTTGGAGGGTTACGCGAGCAGTACTTC. It is translated as CASSTSFGGLREQYF.

The chain recombines TRBV12-5 with TRBJ1-1; possible D gene TRBD1, 6 bases. The CDR3 spans 14 residues. Germline V gene sequence: CDR1 LGHNT, CDR2 FRNRAP. Trimming pared 8 bases from V and 1 base from J, leaving 14 bases between. Written as DNA, the CDR3 is TGTGCTAGTCAGATCGTAGGGGGGAACACTGAAGCTTTCTTT. Translating it yields CASQIVGGNTEAFF.

DNA of the CDR3: TGTGCCAGCAGTTTACCGACTAGCGGGATTGGACCCGGGGAGCTGTTTTTT. Protein: CASSLPTSGIGPGELFF. V is TRBV28 and J is TRBJ2-2, with 11 positions matching TRBD2. Germline CDR1 is MDHEN and CDR2 is SYDVKM. The CDR3 is 17 residues long. V trimming: 2 bases; J trimming: 6 bases; junction bases outside the gene matches: 8.

The V and J genes are TRBV4-3 and TRBJ1-2, with a tentative D call TRBD1 (5 bases). The V end lost 0 bases, the J end lost 5 bases, and 13 bases lay between the germline ends. The CDR3 covers 15 residues. Germline values: CDR1 LGHNA, CDR2 YSLEER. The CDR3 spells CASSQDRRGTYGYTF. CDR3 nucleotides: TGCGCCAGCAGCCAAGATAGGCGGGGGACTTATGGCTACACCTTC.

The chain links TRBV7-6 to TRBJ2-2; D not certain. The CDR3 extends over 17 amino acids. Germline V CDR1 and CDR2: SGHVS, FNYEAQ. V was cut by 5 bases and J by 4 bases, with 20 bases left in between. The CDR3 loop reads CASSITTSRSTTGELFF. In DNA, the CDR3 is TGTGCCAGCAGCATTACCACCTCACGGAGCACCACCGGGGAGCTGTTTTTT.

This rearrangement joins TRBV9 to TRBJ2-7; D is possibly TRBD1 (6 bases). The CDR3 is 15 amino acids. V was pared by 1 base and J by 4 bases, with 15 bases between. CDR1 is SGDLS, CDR2 YYNGEE, per germline. DNA for the CDR3: TGTGCCAGCAGCGTATCGTCTAGGGGGAATTACGAGCAGTACTTC. Translation gives CASSVSSRGNYEQYF.

Only one count was recorded for this clone. This CDR3 is CASSQDELYYEAFF. Here the CDR3 DNA reads TGCGCCAGCAGCCAAGATGAATTGTACTACGAAGCTTTCTTT. The chain recombines TRBV4-1 with TRBJ1-1; D uncertain. V gave up 0 bases and J gave up 8 bases, with 13 bases separating them. The CDR3 is 14 residues long. The germline CDR1 and CDR2 sequences are MGHRA and YSYEKL.

V is TRBV10-1 and J is TRBJ2-3; the D gene is possibly TRBD2 (6 bases). The V gene's germline CDR1 is WNHNN and CDR2 SYGVQD (reference sequence). The CDR3 loop spans 12 amino acids. The V end was cut by 2 bases, the J end by 7 bases, with 7 bases between. In nucleotides, the CDR3 is TGCGCCAGCAGTGAGGGGGGGAATACGCAGTATTTT. As protein: CASSEGGNTQYF.

This clone turned up a few times. The gene calls are TRBV10-2 and TRBJ1-1, with TRBD1 matching 8 bases. Losses at the gene ends were 6 bases for V and 1 base for J; bases not matched to a gene: 4. The CDR3 has 14 residues. Germline CDR1 reads WSHSY; CDR2 reads SAAADI. The DNA of the CDR3 is TGCGCCAGCAGGTATGGACAGGGGAACACTGAAGCTTTCTTT. Amino acid sequence: CASRYGQGNTEAFF.

In its sample, this clone was seen a few times. The V and J genes are TRBV6-5 and TRBJ1-6; perhaps TRBD1 as D (6 bases). This CDR3 spans 14 amino acids. Germline CDR1 is MNHEY and CDR2 is SVGAGI. V lost 1 base and J lost 8, with 9 bases in between. CDR3 coding DNA: TGTGCCAGCAGTTACTGGACAGCTTATTCACCCCTCCACTTT. Protein: CASSYWTAYSPLHF.

This chain joins TRBV29-1 and TRBJ1-2; tentative D call: TRBD1 (5 bases). The CDR3 covers 11 residues. The ends were cut back, 2 bases at V and 5 bases at J, with 6 bases in the middle. The germline gives CDR1 SQVTM, CDR2 ANQGSEA. The CDR3 DNA follows: TGCAGCGTTGAACGGGGGTATGGCTACACCTTC. Its translation is CSVERGYGYTF.

On this clone: Within the sample, other DNA sequences also encode this same CDR3. The V gene is TRBV5-8, the J gene TRBJ2-7, with D unclear. The CDR3 has 11 residues. Per germline, CDR1 SGHTS and CDR2 YDEGEE. The V end was cut by 4 bases, the J end by 3 bases, with 5 bases between. DNA for the CDR3: TGTGCCAGCAGCCCACTCTACGAGCAGTACTTC. Translated: CASSPLYEQYF. Combining the CDR3 with reference TRBV5-8 and TRBJ2-7 gives the whole variable domain EAGVTQSPTHLIKTRGQQATLRCSPISGHTSVYWYQQALGLGLQFLLWYDEGEERNRGNFPPRFSGRQFPNYSSELNVNALELEDSALYLCASSPLYEQYFGPGTRLTVT.

This clone showed up just once. The chain employs TRBV29-1 and TRBJ2-5; D is perhaps TRBD2 (5 bases). The CDR3 length is 13 residues. Germline V gene lookup returns CDR1 SQVTM and CDR2 ANQGSEA. V was cut by 6 bases and J by 6 bases, with 17 bases left in between. This CDR3 is CSVLKDFGQTQYF. CDR3 nucleotides: TGCAGCGTCCTTAAGGACTTCGGCCAGACCCAGTACTTC.

The gene calls are TRBV7-9 and TRBJ2-1; D gene unclear. CDR3 length: 16 residues. Germline-derived CDR1 and CDR2 are SEHNR and FQNEAQ (reference sequence). With 5 bases removed from V and 3 bases from J, the gap between germline ends came to 17 bases. The CDR3 DNA reads as TGTGCCAGCAGCCAGGTCCCGACGGTCGGCTACAATGAGCAGTTCTTC. It codes for CASSQVPTVGYNEQFF.

The chain has TRBV11-2 and TRBJ1-1; D not certain. This CDR3 spans 12 amino acids. Trimming cost V 0 bases and J 7 bases, with 6 bases left between them. The germline V gene has CDR1 SGHAT and CDR2 FQNNGV. In DNA, the CDR3 is TGTGCCAGCAGCTTAGAGGGAGTTGAAGCTTTCTTT. The encoded protein is CASSLEGVEAFF.

This chain connects TRBV5-1 to TRBJ2-1; 8 bases match TRBD1. The CDR3 is made up of 15 amino acids. V dropped 2 bases and J dropped 8; count of bases not matched to a gene: 9. CDR1 and CDR2 (germline): SGHRS, YFSETQ. CDR3 sequence: CASSFYSGGQDEQFF. Written as DNA, the CDR3 is TGCGCCAGCAGCTTTTATTCAGGGGGCCAGGATGAGCAGTTCTTC.

The chain has TRBV18 and TRBJ1-1; D is possibly TRBD1 (5 bases). The length of the CDR3 is 14 residues. V lost 10 bases and J lost 3, with 18 bases in between. Germline V gene lookup returns CDR1 KGHSH and CDR2 LQKENI. CDR3 sequence (DNA): TGTGCCACCATCAGAGACAGAGAGGACACTGAAGCTTTCTTT. Its translation: CATIRDREDTEAFF.

The V call is TRBV27, the J call TRBJ2-7, with TRBD2 identical over 11 bases. J lost 4 bases, V lost 0 bases, and 5 bases had no gene match. CDR1 and CDR2 from the germline V gene are MNHEY and SMNVEV (reference sequence). CDR3 size: 16 residues. CDR3 protein: CASSLSSTSGTYEQYF. DNA for the CDR3: TGTGCCAGCAGTTTATCGTCGACTAGCGGGACATACGAGCAGTACTTC.

The chain joins TRBV5-1 to TRBJ1-4; D gene uncertain. V gave up 2 bases and J gave up 1 base, with 12 bases separating them. CDR3 length: 16 residues. CDR1 SGHRS and CDR2 YFSETQ come from the germline V gene. Here the CDR3 reads CASSLTPTGTNEKLFF. The CDR3 DNA reads as TGCGCCAGCAGCTTAACACCTACGGGAACTAATGAAAAACTGTTTTTT.

This chain links TRBV21-1 with TRBJ2-7; TRBD1 reflects the table's D call only, with no check against the DNA. TRBV21-1 is described as a pseudogene. The CDR3 extends over 14 amino acids. The CDR3 DNA is TGTGCCAGCAGCAAACGGGACAGAGTCTACGAGCAGTACTTC. Its protein is CASSKRDRVYEQYF.

The rearrangement links TRBV25-1 to TRBJ2-6, with TRBD2 as a possible D gene (5 bases). The length of the CDR3 is 14 residues. V lost 4 bases, J lost 7 bases, and 11 bases lay in between. The V gene's germline CDR1 is MGHDK and CDR2 SYGVNS. The CDR3 DNA reads TGTGCCAGCAGTGGGCAGCTAGCTGCCAACGTCCTGACTTTC. Translated, it gives CASSGQLAANVLTF.

V and J are TRBV27 and TRBJ2-7; 9 nucleotides agree with TRBD1. V shed 6 bases, J shed 6 bases, and the junction held 12 bases outside the gene matches. Per the germline V gene, CDR1 is MNHEY and CDR2 is SMNVEV (reference sequence). The CDR3 has 15 residues. This CDR3 reads CASRASGQGRGEQYF. CDR3 bases: TGTGCCAGCAGGGCCTCCGGACAGGGGAGAGGCGAGCAGTACTTC.